The following is a T cell receptor (beta chain) sequence with its context. Its antigen is unidentified. The CDR3 contains 15 residues. V lost 3 bases, J lost 4 bases, and 10 bases lay in between. Germline V lookup: CDR1 WSHSY, CDR2 SAAADI. Each PCR replicate from the sorted subsets contained around 0.2 ug DNA, which is 30,000 or so T cell genomes. Method: immunoSEQ multiplex PCR; TCRdb's copy keeps in-frame clones and lacks some. The data show around 600,000 clones, 97% seen once. This record belongs to a study of shared clonotypes between healthy human individuals. Study summary: Three CD4 naive, three CD4 memory, two CD8 naive and one CD8 memory plate were used per donor. Points from the study as a whole: Naive subsets, compared against memory subsets, generally had larger estimated richness values.

Source material: naive CD4+ T cells sorted from blood. Described subset: CD45RA+ positively selected. This sequence was found in a woman under 40 in good health. V and J are TRBV10-2 and TRBJ2-6; no reliable D call. The CDR3 DNA sequence: TGCGCCAGCAGTGAAAGGGTGGCGGGGGCCAACGTCCTGACTTTC. As protein: CASSERVAGANVLTF.